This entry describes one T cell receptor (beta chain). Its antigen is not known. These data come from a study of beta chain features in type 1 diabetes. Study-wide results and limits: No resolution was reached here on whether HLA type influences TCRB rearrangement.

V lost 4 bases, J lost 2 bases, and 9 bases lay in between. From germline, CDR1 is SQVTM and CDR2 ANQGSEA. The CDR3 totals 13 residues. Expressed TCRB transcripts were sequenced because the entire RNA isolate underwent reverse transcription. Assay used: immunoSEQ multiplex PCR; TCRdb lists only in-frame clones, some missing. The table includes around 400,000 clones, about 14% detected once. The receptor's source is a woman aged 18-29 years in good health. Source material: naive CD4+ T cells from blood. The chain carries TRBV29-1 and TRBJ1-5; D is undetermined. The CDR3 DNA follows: TGCAGCGTTGTCACGTCAGGCAATCAGCCCCAGCATTTT. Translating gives CSVVTSGNQPQHF.